The 21 T cell receptor beta chains in this list originate from one sample, sequenced in a study of shared clonotypes between healthy human individuals. TCRdb's table, derived via immunoSEQ multiplex PCR, lists solely in-frame clones and lacks some. There are 950,000 to 1,100,000 clones in the sample; 78% occur only once, and around 0.6% lies in the top ten. Sequencing was performed on memory CD4+ T cells from PBMCs. Subset noted: CD45RA-negative fraction. The receptor source for this set is a man aged 18 to 30 in good health. Some clones in this sample may be carry-over from other donors' samples.

The chain has TRBV7-9 and TRBJ1-4; D unclear. Trimming shortened V by 5 bases and J by 10 bases, and 23 bases separated the two germline ends. CDR3 size: 16 residues. CDR1 SEHNR and CDR2 FQNEAQ come from the germline V gene (reference sequence). Here the CDR3 reads CASSPYNGPSGGKLFF. The CDR3 DNA is TGTGCCAGCAGCCCTTACAATGGTCCCTCAGGAGGAAAACTGTTTTTT.

This clone was seen only once. Other DNA sequences from this sample encode an identical CDR3 as well. The gene calls are TRBV19 and TRBJ1-1; tentative D call: TRBD1 (5 bases). The germline V and J ends were trimmed by 7 bases and 4 bases, with 13 bases remaining between them. Germline CDR1 is LNHDA and CDR2 is SQIVND (reference sequence). The CDR3 has 13 amino acids. The CDR3 DNA sequence: TGTGCCAGTACTCAGGGATGGGGCACTGAAGCTTTCTTT. Translated: CASTQGWGTEAFF.

In the case of this clone: Distinct nucleotide sequences in the sample also encode this CDR3. V usage is TRBV30 and J usage is TRBJ2-7, with a possible D match to TRBD1 (5 bases). The CDR3 totals 11 residues. Germline CDR1 GTSNPN, CDR2 SVGIG (reference sequence). V was trimmed by 2 bases and J by 6 bases, leaving 8 bases between them. The CDR3 sequence is CAWSWGGEQYF. DNA of the CDR3: TGTGCCTGGAGTTGGGGCGGCGAGCAGTACTTC.

There are a few counts of this clone. Other DNA sequences in this specimen translate into the identical CDR3. The gene calls are TRBV30 and TRBJ1-1, with 7 positions matching TRBD1. Germline CDR1 GTSNPN, CDR2 SVGIG (reference sequence). This CDR3 comprises 13 residues. The junction had 2 bases not matched to a gene; V was cut back by 0 bases and J by 4 bases. CDR3 protein: CAWSVSGGTEAFF. CDR3 coding DNA: TGTGCCTGGAGTGTTTCAGGGGGCACTGAAGCTTTCTTT.

This chain connects TRBV11-2 to TRBJ2-5; D is uncertain. CDR3 length: 14 amino acids. The V gene's germline CDR1 is SGHAT and CDR2 FQNNGV. Deletions cut 1 base from V and 2 bases from J, with 8 bases between. This chain's CDR3 is CASSLGLGQETQYF. The CDR3 coding sequence is TGTGCCAGCAGCTTAGGTTTAGGACAAGAGACCCAGTACTTC.

The J gene is TRBJ2-7, the V gene TRBV28; D might be TRBD2 (7 bases). Looked up from germline, CDR1 is MDHEN and CDR2 is SYDVKM. Between the trimmed V and J ends, which lost 7 bases and 3 bases, there was a span of 22 bases. The CDR3 is 16 residues long. The chain's CDR3 is CASTRGGGGPFYEQYF. Here the CDR3 DNA reads TGTGCCAGCACTAGAGGGGGGGGAGGGCCTTTCTACGAGCAGTACTTC.

The V and J genes are TRBV5-6 and TRBJ2-5, with unresolved D. The CDR3 is made up of 13 amino acids. V lost 2 bases and J 1 base, leaving 6 bases between the germline ends. Germline V gene sequence: CDR1 SGHDT, CDR2 YYEEEE. Here the CDR3 DNA reads TGTGCCAGCAGCTTAGTTCTCCAAGAGACCCAGTACTTC. It translates to CASSLVLQETQYF.

The rearrangement joins TRBV5-1 to TRBJ2-3; D is uncertain. The CDR3 is made up of 16 amino acids. V shed 0 bases and J shed 1 base, with 12 bases lying between them. Germline loops: CDR1 SGHRS, CDR2 YFSETQ. CDR3 region: CASSLAGPLGTDTQYF. For the CDR3, the DNA is TGCGCCAGCAGCTTGGCCGGCCCCCTGGGCACAGATACGCAGTATTTT.

CDR3: CASNEKQGWEQYF. Here the CDR3 DNA reads TGTGCCAGCAACGAAAAACAGGGGTGGGAGCAGTACTTC. This chain links TRBV2 with TRBJ2-7; 7 bases match TRBD1. The junction had 10 bases not matched to a gene; V was cut back by 7 bases and J by 7 bases. The CDR3 totals 13 residues. CDR1 and CDR2 (germline): SNHLY, FYNNEI.

This chain uses TRBV7-9 with TRBJ2-2; 8 nucleotides agree with TRBD2. Trimming removed 11 bases from V and 6 bases from J; junction bases left unmatched: 17. Germline V lookup: CDR1 SEHNR, CDR2 FQNEAQ (reference sequence). This CDR3 spans 16 amino acids. CDR3 protein: CALTSPKRELPGELFF. The DNA for the CDR3 is TGTGCCCTCACAAGCCCCAAGCGGGAGTTGCCCGGGGAGCTGTTTTTT.

The genes are TRBV30 and TRBJ2-2; the D is unclear. V lost 3 bases to trimming and J lost 5 bases, with 10 bases between them. This CDR3 has 13 residues. Germline CDR1 and CDR2: GTSNPN and SVGIG (reference sequence). The CDR3 protein is CAWSRTSTGELFF. The CDR3 bases are TGTGCCTGGAGCCGAACCTCGACCGGGGAGCTGTTTTTT. Looking up the rest from reference TRBV30 and TRBJ2-2 gives the full variable domain: SQTIHQWPATLVQPVGSPLSLECTVEGTSNPNLYWYRQAAGRGLQLLFYSVGIGQISSEVPQNLSASRPQDRQFILSSKKLLLSDSGFYLCAWSRTSTGELFFGEGSRLTVL.

This sequence joins TRBV7-3 and TRBJ2-1; D gene ambiguous. The CDR3 covers 12 residues. Trimming pared 4 bases from V and 9 bases from J, leaving 10 bases between. The germline CDR1 and CDR2 sequences are SGHTA and FQGTGA. The CDR3: CASSWDFGEQFF. CDR3 DNA sequence: TGTGCCAGCAGCTGGGATTTCGGTGAGCAGTTCTTC.

About this clone itself: The sample holds other DNA sequences that translate to the same CDR3. The CDR3 loop reads CASSLAPNTEAFF. The CDR3, as DNA: TGCGCCAGCAGCTTGGCCCCGAACACTGAAGCTTTCTTT. The chain joins TRBV5-1 to TRBJ1-1; D ambiguous. Trimming pared 0 bases from V and 1 base from J, leaving 4 bases between. The CDR3 consists of 13 residues. Germline V gene lookup returns CDR1 SGHRS and CDR2 YFSETQ.

This chain links TRBV19 with TRBJ1-1; maybe TRBD1 (5 bases). Germline V gene data show CDR1 as LNHDA and CDR2 as SQIVND (reference sequence). The CDR3 spans 13 residues. Trimming shortened V by 7 bases and J by 11 bases, and 20 bases separated the two germline ends. The CDR3 coding sequence is TGTGCCAGTAAAAACCGGGACCGTGCTGTCGCTTTCTTT. Encoded protein: CASKNRDRAVAFF.

With respect to this clone: Since a much larger clone is just one base distant, this may be a read error. The CDR3 region has the DNA TGTGCCAGCAGTTCGGGACAGTCCTACGAGCAGTACTTC. This translates into CASSSGQSYEQYF. This chain connects TRBV28 to TRBJ2-5; 7 positions agree with TRBD1. The DNA end is more similar to TRBJ2-7, so the J call may be wrong. CDR1 is MDHEN, CDR2 SYDVKM, per germline. The CDR3 runs 13 residues.

V gene TRBV18 combines with J gene TRBJ1-5; no definite D call. CDR1 and CDR2 from the germline V gene are KGHSH and LQKENI. The CDR3 contains 13 residues. Trimming left V 8 bases short and J 6 bases short, with 14 bases between. CDR3 protein: CASRLGQAQPQHF. The DNA for the CDR3 is TGTGCCAGCCGGCTTGGGCAAGCTCAGCCCCAGCATTTT.

In this sample, this clone turned up a few times. V and J are TRBV6-1 and TRBJ1-2; D is unclear. From germline, CDR1 is MNHNS and CDR2 SASEGT. The V and J ends lost 3 bases and 4 bases respectively, with 3 bases between them. CDR3 length equals 11 residues. The CDR3 DNA reads TGTGCCAGCAGTGACAGCTATGGCTACACCTTC. It encodes CASSDSYGYTF.

With regard to this clone: A read error is the likely source, as a far larger clone sits one nucleotide away. V and J are TRBV30 and TRBJ1-1; weak D call: TRBD1 (5 bases). The CDR3 totals 12 residues. Germline CDR1 and CDR2: GTSNPN and SVGIG (reference sequence). CDR3 amino acids: CAWDRPNTGAFF. In nucleotides, the CDR3 is TGTGCCTGGGACAGACCGAACACTGGAGCTTTCTTT.

This clone was seen only a few times. The CDR3 bases are TGTGCCTGGAGCCATGGACTCAATGAGCAGTTCTTC. Its translation: CAWSHGLNEQFF. The chain uses TRBV30 and TRBJ2-1; TRBD2 might be the D (5 bases). The germline V gene encodes CDR1 GTSNPN and CDR2 SVGIG (reference sequence). CDR3 size: 12 residues. V was clipped by 3 bases and J by 6 bases, with 9 bases between them.

This clone was counted between two and nine times. The chain is built from TRBV18 and TRBJ2-2, with D perhaps TRBD1 or TRBD2 (5 bases each). Trimming pared 3 bases from V and 4 bases from J, leaving 30 bases between. CDR1 and CDR2 (germline): KGHSH, LQKENI. CDR3 length: 21 amino acids. The CDR3 here is CASSPSPARQSPTRGTGELFF. CDR3 DNA sequence: TGTGCCAGCTCACCGTCCCCAGCCAGACAGTCGCCAACTCGGGGCACCGGGGAGCTGTTTTTT. The variable domain in full, with the rest retrieved from reference TRBV18 and TRBJ2-2, is NAGVMQNPRHLVRRRGQEARLRCSPMKGHSHVYWYRQLPEEGLKFMVYLQKENIIDESGMPKERFSAEFPKEGPSILRIQQVVRGDSAAYFCASSPSPARQSPTRGTGELFFGEGSRLTVL.

In its sample, this clone was seen many times. The rearrangement uses TRBV4-1 and TRBJ1-4; no clear D. Germline values: CDR1 MGHRA, CDR2 YSYEKL. V was trimmed by 5 bases and J by 0 bases, leaving 10 bases between them. CDR3 size: 15 residues. The CDR3 here is CASSGRAATNEKLFF. CDR3 in DNA: TGCGCCAGCAGCGGGCGGGCCGCAACTAATGAAAAACTGTTTTTT.